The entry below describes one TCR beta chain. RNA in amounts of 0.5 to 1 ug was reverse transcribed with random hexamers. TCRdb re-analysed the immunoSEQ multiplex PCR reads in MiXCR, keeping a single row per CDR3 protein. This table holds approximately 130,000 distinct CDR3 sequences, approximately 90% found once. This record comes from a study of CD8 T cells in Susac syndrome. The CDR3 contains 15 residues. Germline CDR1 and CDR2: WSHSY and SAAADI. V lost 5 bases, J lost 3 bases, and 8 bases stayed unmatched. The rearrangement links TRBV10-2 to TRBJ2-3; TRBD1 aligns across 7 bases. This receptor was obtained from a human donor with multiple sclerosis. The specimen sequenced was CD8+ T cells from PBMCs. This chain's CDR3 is CASSLTPRGTDTQYF. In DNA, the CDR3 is TGCGCCAGCAGTTTGACCCCCAGGGGGACAGATACGCAGTATTTT.